This TCR beta chain was found in a study of a mutant IDH1 vaccine in newly diagnosed glioma. Whole-study results and caveats: Of all patients, about 93% showed vaccine-induced immune responses.

The data were produced by immunoSEQ multiplex PCR, yet TCRdb's version contains in-frame clones alone and is incomplete. This table holds roughly 70,000 clones, just over 85% found once. Sample time point: baseline, week 1 (first vaccination visit). Treatment specified: pre-vaccination baseline after standard-of-care therapy. Germline V gene lookup returns CDR1 SEHNR and CDR2 FQNEAQ (reference sequence). With 5 bases removed from V and 1 base from J, the gap between germline ends came to 11 bases. This CDR3 spans 14 amino acids. With regard to this clone: Its antigen is as yet unknown.

V and J are TRBV7-9 and TRBJ1-1; no clear D gene. Sequences were derived from PBMCs, sampled from a glioma patient treated with radiotherapy, temozolomide or both. The clonotype originates from a man aged 30 to 39 with glioma. Here the CDR3 DNA reads TGTGCCAGCAGCAAAACCGGGAAGAACACTGAAGCTTTCTTT. It translates to CASSKTGKNTEAFF.